The 8 T cell receptor beta chains below come from one sample, sequenced in a study of blood T cell repertoires in COVID-19. Produced via immunoSEQ multiplex PCR; TCRdb's table is partial and in-frame only. The data hold over 150,000 clones, with around 95% observed a single time. The source material was peripheral blood. The receptor set was obtained from a young man with COVID-19, enrolled during active disease.

The rearrangement joins TRBV5-4 to TRBJ2-1; 8 bases align to TRBD2. Germline loops: CDR1 SGHNT, CDR2 YYREEE (reference sequence). V lost 6 bases, J lost 2 bases, and 7 bases stayed unmatched. The CDR3 is 15 residues long. The CDR3 DNA reads as TGTGCCAGCAAGTGGAGCGGGGGAACCTACAATGAGCAGTTCTTC. Translated, it gives CASKWSGGTYNEQFF.

The chain joins TRBV9 to TRBJ1-1; 9 positions match TRBD1. There are 15 residues in the CDR3. J gave up 1 base and V 3 bases, and 4 bases lay outside the gene matches. In germline, CDR1 is SGDLS, CDR2 YYNGEE. CDR3 sequence: CASSALDRGNTEAFF. DNA of the CDR3: TGTGCCAGCAGCGCTCTGGACAGGGGGAACACTGAAGCTTTCTTT.

This clone came up once. This chain uses TRBV7-9 with TRBJ2-7, with D maybe TRBD1 (6 bases). Germline V gives CDR1 SEHNR, CDR2 FQNEAQ (reference sequence). Trimming left V 5 bases short and J 2 bases short, with 13 bases between. The CDR3 has 14 residues. The DNA of the CDR3 is TGTGCCAGCAGCCTTACAGGGAATCCCTACGAGCAGTACTTC. This sequence encodes CASSLTGNPYEQYF.

This clone was recorded once. V gene TRBV6-5 combines with J gene TRBJ2-7, with 8 bases lining up with TRBD1. Germline V gene data show CDR1 as MNHEY and CDR2 as SVGAGI. CDR3 size: 14 residues. J was trimmed by 1 base and V by 7 bases; bases with no gene match: 6. DNA of the CDR3: TGTGCCAGCAAGGACGGGACAGGTTCCTACGAGCAGTACTTC. This codes for CASKDGTGSYEQYF.

This chain uses TRBV12-3 or TRBV12-4 with TRBJ2-3; D remains unclear. This CDR3 is built from 11 residues. Trimming pared 3 bases from V and 5 bases from J, leaving 3 bases between. CDR3 sequence: CASSFKDTQYF. In nucleotides, the CDR3 is TGTGCCAGCAGTTTTAAAGATACGCAGTATTTT.

CDR3 coding DNA: TGTGCCAGCAGCCCACGACAGGGGGAGGGCGAGCAGTTCTTC. This gives the protein CASSPRQGEGEQFF. V usage is TRBV5-4 and J usage is TRBJ2-1; 9 positions match TRBD1. V was clipped by 4 bases and J by 10 bases; unmatched bases: 9. CDR3 size: 14 residues. Germline V CDR1 and CDR2: SGHNT, YYREEE (reference sequence).

This clone was counted between two and nine times. The V call is TRBV2, the J call TRBJ1-4; perhaps TRBD1 as D (5 bases). Germline V gives CDR1 SNHLY, CDR2 FYNNEI. Trimming stripped 4 bases from V and 4 bases from J, with 10 bases between. The CDR3 loop spans 14 amino acids. DNA of the CDR3: TGTGCCAGCAGTGCGCGGGGCCGTAATGAAAAACTGTTTTTT. Translated: CASSARGRNEKLFF.

This clone was picked up one time. The chain has TRBV12-3 or TRBV12-4 and TRBJ2-7; no reliable D call. CDR3 length: 13 residues. Deletions cut 8 bases from V and 6 bases from J, with 17 bases between. The CDR3 nucleotides read TGTGCCAGCGGATTTGGGCCTCCTGCCGAGCAGTACTTC. Protein product: CASGFGPPAEQYF.